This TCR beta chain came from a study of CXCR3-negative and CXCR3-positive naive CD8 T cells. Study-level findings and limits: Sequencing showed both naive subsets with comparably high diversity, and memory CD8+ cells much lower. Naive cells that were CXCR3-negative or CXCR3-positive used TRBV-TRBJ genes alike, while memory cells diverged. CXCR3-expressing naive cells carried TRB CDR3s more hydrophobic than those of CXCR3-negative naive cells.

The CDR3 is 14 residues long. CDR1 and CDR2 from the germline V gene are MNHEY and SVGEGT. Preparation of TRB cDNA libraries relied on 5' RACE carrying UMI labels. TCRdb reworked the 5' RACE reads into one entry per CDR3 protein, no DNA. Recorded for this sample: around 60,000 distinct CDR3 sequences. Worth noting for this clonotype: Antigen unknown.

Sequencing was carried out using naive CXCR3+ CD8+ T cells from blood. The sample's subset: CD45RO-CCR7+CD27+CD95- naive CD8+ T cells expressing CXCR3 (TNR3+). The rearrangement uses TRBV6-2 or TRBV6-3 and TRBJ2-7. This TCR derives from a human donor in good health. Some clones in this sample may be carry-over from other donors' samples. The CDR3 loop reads CASSYSLRPYEQYF.